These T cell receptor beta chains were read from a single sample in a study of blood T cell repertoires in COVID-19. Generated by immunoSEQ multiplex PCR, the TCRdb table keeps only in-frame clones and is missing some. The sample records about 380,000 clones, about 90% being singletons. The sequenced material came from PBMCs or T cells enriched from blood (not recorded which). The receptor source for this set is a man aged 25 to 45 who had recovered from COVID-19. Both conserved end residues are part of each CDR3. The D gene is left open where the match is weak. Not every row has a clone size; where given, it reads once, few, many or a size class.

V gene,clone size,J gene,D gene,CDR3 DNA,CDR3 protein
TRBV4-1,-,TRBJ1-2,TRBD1,TGCGCCAGCAGCCAAGAGGGACAGGGGCCAATCTATGGCTACACCTTC,CASSQEGQGPIYGYTF
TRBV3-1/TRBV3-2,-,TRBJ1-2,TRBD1,TGTGCCAGCAGCCAAGTATGGACAGGGGTTCGTGGCTACACCTTC,CASSQVWTGVRGYTF
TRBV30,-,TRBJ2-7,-,TGTGCCTGGAGTGTTTCGGGATTCAGCTCCTACGAGCAGTACTTC,CAWSVSGFSSYEQYF
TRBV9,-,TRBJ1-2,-,TGTGCCAGCAGCGTAGAACCTACAGGGAACGATGGCTACACCTTC,CASSVEPTGNDGYTF
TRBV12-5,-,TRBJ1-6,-,TGTGCTAGTGGTTTCCGGGAGGGGAATTCACCCCTCCACTTT,CASGFREGNSPLHF
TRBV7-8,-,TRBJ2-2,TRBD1,TGTGCCAGCAGCCCCGGGACAGGGGTATCCGGGGAGCTGTTTTTT,CASSPGTGVSGELFF
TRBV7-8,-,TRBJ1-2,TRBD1,TGTGCCAGCAGCTTAATGACAGGGAACGGCTACACCTTC,CASSLMTGNGYTF
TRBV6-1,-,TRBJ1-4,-,TGTGCCAGCAGTGAACGGACTCCCAATGAAAAACTGTTTTTT,CASSERTPNEKLFF
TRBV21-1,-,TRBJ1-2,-,TGTGCCAGCAGCAAAGCAGACAGGGGGCTAAGGGGCTACACCTTC,CASSKADRGLRGYTF
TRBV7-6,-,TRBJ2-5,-,TGTGCCAGCAGCTTATCCCTGGGGGAGGCAGAGACCCAGTACTTC,CASSLSLGEAETQYF
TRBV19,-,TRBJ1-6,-,TGTGCCAGTAGCCCGGGACAAACCTATAATTCACCCCTCCACTTT,CASSPGQTYNSPLHF
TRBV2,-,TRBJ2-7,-,TGTGCCAGCAGTGCGCAGGCCACCTACGAGCAGTACTTC,CASSAQATYEQYF
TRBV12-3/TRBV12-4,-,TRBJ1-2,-,TGTGCCAGCAGCACTAGAGATAACTATGGCTACACCTTC,CASSTRDNYGYTF
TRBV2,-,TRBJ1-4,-,TGTGCCAGCAGGGGGGGGACTGCGTCTGAAAAACTGTTTTTT,CASRGGTASEKLFF
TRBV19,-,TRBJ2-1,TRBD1,TGTGCCAGTAGTATAGCGGGACAGCGAGGGGGCAATGAGCAGTTCTTC,CASSIAGQRGGNEQFF
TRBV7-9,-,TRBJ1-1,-,TGTGCCAGCAGCTTATTGGGAGGCGGGAGGAACACTGAAGCTTTCTTT,CASSLLGGGRNTEAFF
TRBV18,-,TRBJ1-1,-,TGTGCCAGCTCACCGACCGTCGGCGGAGGGGCTTTCTTT,CASSPTVGGGAFF
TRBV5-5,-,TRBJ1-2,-,TGTGCCAGCAGTCCATCGGGGGGTAATAATTATGGCTACACCTTC,CASSPSGGNNYGYTF
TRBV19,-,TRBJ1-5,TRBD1,TGTGCCAGGAGACAGGGACCGAATAGCAATCAGCCCCAGCATTTT,CARRQGPNSNQPQHF
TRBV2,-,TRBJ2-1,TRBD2,TGTGCCAGCGGCCCTCCGATTGCGGGAGGGGGTGATGAGCAGTTCTTC,CASGPPIAGGGDEQFF
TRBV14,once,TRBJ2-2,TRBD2,TGTGCCAGCAGCCTTGCGGGACTAGCGGCCGGGGAGCTGTTTTTT,CASSLAGLAAGELFF
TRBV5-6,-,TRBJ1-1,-,TGTGCCAGCAGCTTGGGCAACAAAGCTTTCTTT,CASSLGNKAFF
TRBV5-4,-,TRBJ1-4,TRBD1,TGTGCCAGCAGCGACAGGGGAGGGACTAATGAAAAACTGTTTTTT,CASSDRGGTNEKLFF
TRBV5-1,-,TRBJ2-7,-,TGCGCCAGCAGCTTGGTGGGAGACTACGAGCAGTACTTC,CASSLVGDYEQYF
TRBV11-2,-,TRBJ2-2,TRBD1,TGTGCCAGCAGCCATATGCGGGGACAGGGGGACACCGGGGAGCTGTTTTTT,CASSHMRGQGDTGELFF
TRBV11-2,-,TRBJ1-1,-,TGTGCCAGCAGCATGGGACAAGTGACAATGAACACTGAAGCTTTCTTT,CASSMGQVTMNTEAFF
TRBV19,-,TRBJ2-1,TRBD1,TGTGCCAGTAGTACCCGACAGGGTAAGGGGTCCAATGAGCAGTTCTTC,CASSTRQGKGSNEQFF
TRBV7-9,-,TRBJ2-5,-,TGTGCCAGCAGAAGAGGGCAGGGGCAAGAGACCCAGTACTTC,CASRRGQGQETQYF
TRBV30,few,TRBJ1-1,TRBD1,TGTGCCTGGGCTCGGGACAGTGAAGCTTTCTTT,CAWARDSEAFF
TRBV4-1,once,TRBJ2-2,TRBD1,TGCGCCAGCAGCCAACGTGGGACAGGGGCCACCGGGGAGCTGTTTTTT,CASSQRGTGATGELFF
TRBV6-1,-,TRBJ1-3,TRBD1,TGTGCCAGCAGTGAGAGACAGGGAGGCTCTGGAAACACCATATATTTT,CASSERQGGSGNTIYF
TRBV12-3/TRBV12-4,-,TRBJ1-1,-,TGTGCCAGCAGTTTTGCCAGGAACACTGAAGCTTTCTTT,CASSFARNTEAFF
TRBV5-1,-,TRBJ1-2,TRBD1,TGCGCCAGCAGCCCGACAGGGAACTATGGCTACACCTTC,CASSPTGNYGYTF
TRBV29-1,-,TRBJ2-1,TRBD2,TGCAGCGTTGAAGGACTAGCGGGGGGGCGGTCCTACAATGAGCAGTTCTTC,CSVEGLAGGRSYNEQFF